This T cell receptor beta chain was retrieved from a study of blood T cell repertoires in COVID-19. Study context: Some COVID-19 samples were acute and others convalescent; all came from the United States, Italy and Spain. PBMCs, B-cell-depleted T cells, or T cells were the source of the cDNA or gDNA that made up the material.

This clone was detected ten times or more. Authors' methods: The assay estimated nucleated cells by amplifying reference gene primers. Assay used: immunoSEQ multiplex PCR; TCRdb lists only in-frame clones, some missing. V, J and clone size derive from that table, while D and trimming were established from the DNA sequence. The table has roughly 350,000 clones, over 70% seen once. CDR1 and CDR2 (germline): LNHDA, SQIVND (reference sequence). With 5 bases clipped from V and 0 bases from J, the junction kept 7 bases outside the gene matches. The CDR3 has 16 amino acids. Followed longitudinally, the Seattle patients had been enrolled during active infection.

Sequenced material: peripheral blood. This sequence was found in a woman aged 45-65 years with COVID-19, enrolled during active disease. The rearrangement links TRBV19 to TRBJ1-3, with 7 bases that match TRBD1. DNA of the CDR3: TGTGCCAGTAGTTCCGCGAACAGGGGCTCTGGAAACACCATATATTTT. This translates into CASSSANRGSGNTIYF.